The clone carrying this TCR beta chain was seen only once. The sample belongs to a study of blood T cell repertoires in COVID-19. On the study more broadly: Acute and convalescent COVID-19 specimens originated in the United States, Italy and Spain.

Germline CDR1 is SEHNR and CDR2 is FQNEAQ (reference sequence). With V trimmed by 3 bases and J by 3 bases, 5 bases remained unmatched. The CDR3 loop spans 14 amino acids. Sequencing was performed with immunoSEQ multiplex PCR; in TCRdb, only in-frame clones are kept and a portion is missing. The data show some 270,000 clones, with around 83% seen just once and more than 1.5% held by the top ten. Input material: peripheral blood. The V gene is TRBV7-9, the J gene TRBJ2-7, with TRBD2 identical over 7 bases. This sequence originates from a woman in her 40s who had recovered from COVID-19. Written as DNA, the CDR3 is TGTGCCAGCAGCTTCTCGGGCGGGAGCTACGAGCAGTACTTC. This gives the protein CASSFSGGSYEQYF.